This T cell receptor (beta chain) is from a study of T-cell memory formation after mild COVID-19. The length of the CDR3 is 12 residues. The V end lost 8 bases, the J end lost 4 bases, and 11 bases lay between the germline ends. TCRdb re-called the 5' RACE reads through MiXCR, storing one row per CDR3 protein. The data contain roughly 500,000 distinct CDR3 sequences, around 20% of them singletons. The TCR sequence derives from an adult woman who had mild COVID-19 (a few samples of this study predate the infection). Cell type and time point are not known. This sequence joins TRBV12-3 or TRBV12-4 and TRBJ1-2; D gene unclear. The sample was PBMCs or a T cell subset sorted from them (not recorded which). The CDR3, as DNA: TGTGCCAGCGGGAGTTTCGCCTATGGCTACACCTTC. It specifies CASGSFAYGYTF.